This passage covers 17 T cell receptor beta chains from one sample sequenced in a study of chemoradiotherapy in HPV16-positive cancers. Assay: immunoSEQ multiplex PCR; the TCRdb copy retains only in-frame clones and omits some. The sample has more than 10,000 clones, roughly 90% seen once. The sample was blood, taken from a patient who underwent chemoradiotherapy. All receptors come from a human donor with HPV-associated anogenital cancer.

The V gene is TRBV5-4, the J gene TRBJ1-2; D gene ambiguous. Germline values: CDR1 SGHNT, CDR2 YYREEE (reference sequence). The CDR3 runs 14 residues. The ends were cut back, 0 bases at V and 0 bases at J, with 6 bases in the middle. CDR3 region: CASSLGWANYGYTF. The CDR3, as DNA: TGTGCCAGCAGCTTGGGTTGGGCTAACTATGGCTACACCTTC.

The rearrangement links TRBV11-2 to TRBJ2-3; 8 nucleotides line up with TRBD1. The CDR3 extends over 15 amino acids. Per the germline V gene, CDR1 is SGHAT and CDR2 is FQNNGV. V shed 1 base, J shed 6 bases, and the junction held 6 bases outside the gene matches. CDR3 amino acids: CASSLVAGGADTQYF. In nucleotides, the CDR3 is TGTGCCAGCAGCTTAGTGGCAGGGGGCGCGGATACGCAGTATTTT.

The V and J genes are TRBV9 and TRBJ2-3; 7 bases map to TRBD2. Unmatched junction bases numbered 7, after V lost 0 bases and J lost 3 bases. The CDR3 consists of 16 residues. CDR1 SGDLS and CDR2 YYNGEE come from the germline V gene. Here the CDR3 reads CASSVVPSGRTDTQYF. CDR3 nucleotide sequence: TGTGCCAGCAGCGTAGTTCCTAGCGGACGAACAGATACGCAGTATTTT.

The V gene is TRBV4-3, the J gene TRBJ2-2; possibly TRBD1 for D (5 bases). V lost 0 bases and J 0 bases, leaving 8 bases between the germline ends. CDR3 size: 16 residues. CDR1 and CDR2 (germline): LGHNA, YSLEER. CDR3 amino acids: CASSQDYRSNTGELFF. The CDR3 DNA reads TGCGCCAGCAGCCAAGATTACAGGTCGAACACCGGGGAGCTGTTTTTT.

The chain links TRBV18 to TRBJ2-3, with 9 bases identical to TRBD2. Looked up from germline, CDR1 is KGHSH and CDR2 is LQKENI. This CDR3 has 15 residues. J gave up 1 base and V 5 bases, and 4 bases lay outside the gene matches. The CDR3 DNA follows: TGTGCCAGCTCAGCTAGGACTAGCGGCACAGATACGCAGTATTTT. This codes for CASSARTSGTDTQYF.

The chain has TRBV13 and TRBJ2-3; 13 positions agree with TRBD2. CDR3 length: 20 amino acids. Germline CDR1 and CDR2: PRHDT and FYEKMQ (reference sequence). The junction had 14 bases not matched to a gene; V was cut back by 5 bases and J by 0 bases. In DNA, the CDR3 is TGTGCCAGCAGCCCCCAGGCACCGGGACTAGCGGGGTCTAGCACAGATACGCAGTATTTT. Translated: CASSPQAPGLAGSSTDTQYF.

CDR3 DNA: TGTGCCAGTAGTAACACAGCATCAGCCTACGAGCAGTACTTC. It specifies CASSNTASAYEQYF. J is TRBJ2-7 and V is TRBV19; D not resolved. Trimming pared 4 bases from V and 2 bases from J, leaving 12 bases between. CDR1 is LNHDA, CDR2 SQIVND, per germline (reference sequence). The CDR3 runs to 14 residues.

This clone occurred once. The chain couples TRBV7-3 to TRBJ2-7; D is possibly TRBD1 (5 bases). In germline, CDR1 is SGHTA, CDR2 FQGTGA. The CDR3 length is 14 residues. Trimming cost V 5 bases and J 4 bases, with 15 bases left between them. In DNA, the CDR3 is TGTGCCAGCAGCGAAGGGGTAGGGCCATACGAGCAGTACTTC. Its translation is CASSEGVGPYEQYF.

The chain carries TRBV18 and TRBJ1-1; D is possibly TRBD1 (6 bases). The V end was cut by 6 bases, the J end by 1 base, with 18 bases between. Per the germline V gene, CDR1 is KGHSH and CDR2 is LQKENI. This CDR3 contains 16 residues. This CDR3 reads CASSLTQGGGNTEAFF. In DNA form, the CDR3 reads TGTGCCAGCTCCCTTACACAGGGCGGTGGGAACACTGAAGCTTTCTTT. Full variable domain (missing parts from reference TRBV18 and TRBJ1-1): NAGVMQNPRHLVRRRGQEARLRCSPMKGHSHVYWYRQLPEEGLKFMVYLQKENIIDESGMPKERFSAEFPKEGPSILRIQQVVRGDSAAYFCASSLTQGGGNTEAFFGQGTRLTVV.

This chain joins TRBV9 and TRBJ1-2; 10 nucleotides agree with TRBD1. CDR1 SGDLS and CDR2 YYNGEE come from the germline V gene. The V gene end was trimmed by 3 bases and the J gene end by 8 bases; junction bases not matched to a gene: 10. The CDR3 is 15 amino acids. CDR3 protein: CASSGPGQGRKGYTF. DNA of the CDR3: TGTGCCAGCAGCGGCCCGGGACAGGGGAGGAAAGGCTACACCTTC. Based on the CDR3 plus reference TRBV9 and TRBJ1-2, the full variable domain is DSGVTQTPKHLITATGQRVTLRCSPRSGDLSVYWYQQSLDQGLQFLIQYYNGEERAKGNILERFSAQQFPDLHSELNLSSLELGDSALYFCASSGPGQGRKGYTFGSGTRLTVV.

The V call is TRBV25-1, the J call TRBJ2-6; 7 bases map to TRBD2. The ends lost 3 bases at V and 0 bases at J; junction bases unmatched: 5. Germline CDR1 is MGHDK and CDR2 is SYGVNS. This CDR3 is 17 amino acids long. DNA of the CDR3: TGTGCCAGCAGTGATTGGGGGGGGGTCTCTGGGGCCAACGTCCTGACTTTC. Amino acids: CASSDWGGVSGANVLTF. The full variable domain, its missing parts supplied by reference TRBV25-1 and TRBJ2-6, is EADIYQTPRYLVIGTGKKITLECSQTMGHDKMYWYQQDPGMELHLIHYSYGVNSTEKGDLSSESTVSRIRTEHFPLTLESARPSHTSQYLCASSDWGGVSGANVLTFGAGSRLTVL.

The rearrangement joins TRBV13 to TRBJ2-7; D possibly uses TRBD1 or TRBD2 (5 bases each). The CDR3 loop spans 13 amino acids. Germline lookup yields CDR1 PRHDT and CDR2 FYEKMQ (reference sequence). The V gene lost 5 bases and the J gene lost 3 bases, with 11 bases spanning the gap. CDR3 nucleotides: TGTGCCAGCAGCCCTAGGGACCGCTACGAGCAGTACTTC. Its translation: CASSPRDRYEQYF.

The chain links TRBV6-1 to TRBJ1-1; D not resolved. The germline CDR1 and CDR2 sequences are MNHNS and SASEGT. V lost 7 bases and J lost 2, with 17 bases in between. The CDR3 is made up of 15 amino acids. CDR3 in DNA: TGTGCCAGCATATACGGCGGCTCGGGAAACACTGAAGCTTTCTTT. It translates to CASIYGGSGNTEAFF.

The chain couples TRBV6-1 to TRBJ1-5, with D unresolved. The germline V gene has CDR1 MNHNS and CDR2 SASEGT. This CDR3 region has 15 residues. The V gene lost 6 bases and the J gene lost 4 bases, with 16 bases spanning the gap. CDR3 sequence: CASSQTGSFNQPQHF. Here the CDR3 DNA reads TGTGCCAGCAGCCAGACGGGGAGCTTTAATCAGCCCCAGCATTTT.

The chain couples TRBV6-5 to TRBJ2-1, with 8 positions matching TRBD2. The germline CDR1 and CDR2 sequences are MNHEY and SVGAGI. The trim removed 2 bases at V and 8 bases at J, leaving 8 bases unmatched. The CDR3 is 15 residues long. The CDR3 is CASSYDGGAVYEQFF. CDR3 bases: TGTGCCAGCAGTTACGACGGGGGGGCGGTCTATGAGCAGTTCTTC.

The chain employs TRBV7-2 and TRBJ1-4, with 7 bases lining up with TRBD1. This CDR3 comprises 14 residues. The germline gives CDR1 SGHTA, CDR2 FQGNSA. V was pared by 5 bases and J by 6 bases, with 6 bases of the junction left unmatched. CDR3 sequence (DNA): TGTGCCAGCAGCCCGCGACAGGGTTATGAAAAACTGTTTTTT. Protein: CASSPRQGYEKLFF.

This clone has a single count. V usage is TRBV5-1 and J usage is TRBJ1-2; 8 nucleotides agree with TRBD1. This CDR3 comprises 13 residues. Per germline, CDR1 SGHRS and CDR2 YFSETQ. V gave up 3 bases and J gave up 4 bases; unmatched junction bases: 2. The CDR3 loop is CASSSGGSYGYTF. The DNA of the CDR3 is TGCGCCAGCAGCTCAGGGGGCTCCTATGGCTACACCTTC. The full variable domain, with the rest looked up from reference TRBV5-1 and TRBJ1-2, is KAGVTQTPRYLIKTRGQQVTLSCSPISGHRSVSWYQQTPGQGLQFLFEYFSETQRNKGNFPGRFSGRQFSNSRSEMNVSTLELGDSALYLCASSSGGSYGYTFGSGTRLTVV.